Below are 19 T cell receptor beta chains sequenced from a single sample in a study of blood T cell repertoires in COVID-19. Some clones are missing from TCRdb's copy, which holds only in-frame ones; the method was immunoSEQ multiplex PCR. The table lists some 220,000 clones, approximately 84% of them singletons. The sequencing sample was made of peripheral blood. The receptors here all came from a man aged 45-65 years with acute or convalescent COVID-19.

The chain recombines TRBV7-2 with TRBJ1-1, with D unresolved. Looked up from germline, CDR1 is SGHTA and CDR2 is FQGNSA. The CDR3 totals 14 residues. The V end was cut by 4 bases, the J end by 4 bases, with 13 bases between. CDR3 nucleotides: TGTGCCAGCAGCTCCACGGGCGGGATCACTGAAGCTTTCTTT. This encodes CASSSTGGITEAFF.

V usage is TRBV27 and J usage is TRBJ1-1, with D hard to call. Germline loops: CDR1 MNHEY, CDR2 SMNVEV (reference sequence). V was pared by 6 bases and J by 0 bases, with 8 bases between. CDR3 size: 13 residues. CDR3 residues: CASRHILNTEAFF. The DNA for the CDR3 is TGTGCCAGCAGGCACATCTTGAACACTGAAGCTTTCTTT.

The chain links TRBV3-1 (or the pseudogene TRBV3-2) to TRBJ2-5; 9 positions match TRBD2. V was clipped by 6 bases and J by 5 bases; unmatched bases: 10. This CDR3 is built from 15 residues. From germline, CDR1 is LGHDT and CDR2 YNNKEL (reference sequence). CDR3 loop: CASSLIAGVRETQYF. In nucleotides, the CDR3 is TGTGCCAGCAGTTTGATAGCGGGGGTCCGGGAGACCCAGTACTTC.

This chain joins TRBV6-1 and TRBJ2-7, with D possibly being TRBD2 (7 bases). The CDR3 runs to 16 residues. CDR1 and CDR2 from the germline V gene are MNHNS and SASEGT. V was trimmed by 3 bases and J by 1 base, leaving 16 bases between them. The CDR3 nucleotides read TGTGCCAGCAGTGATTCTAGGGGGGGGTATTCCTACGAGCAGTACTTC. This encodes CASSDSRGGYSYEQYF.

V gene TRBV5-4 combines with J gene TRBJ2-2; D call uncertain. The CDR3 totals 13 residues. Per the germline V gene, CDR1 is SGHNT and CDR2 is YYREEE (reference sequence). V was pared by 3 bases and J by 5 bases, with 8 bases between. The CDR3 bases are TGTGCCAGCAGCTCCCTAGTAACCGGGGAGCTGTTTTTT. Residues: CASSSLVTGELFF.

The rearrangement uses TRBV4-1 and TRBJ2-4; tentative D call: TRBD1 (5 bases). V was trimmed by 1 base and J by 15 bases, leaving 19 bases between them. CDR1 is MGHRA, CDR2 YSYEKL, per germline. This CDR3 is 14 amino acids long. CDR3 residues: CASSQGRTTEKLYF. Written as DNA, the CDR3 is TGCGCCAGCAGCCAAGGAAGGACAACTGAGAAGCTGTACTTC.

The CDR3 loop is CASSQNPGQSRGADTQYF. The CDR3 DNA reads as TGCGCCAGCAGCCAGAACCCGGGACAGTCACGAGGGGCAGATACGCAGTATTTT. V is TRBV4-1 and J is TRBJ2-3; the match to TRBD1 covers 7 bases. With V trimmed by 3 bases and J by 4 bases, 16 bases remained unmatched. This CDR3 region has 18 residues. The germline gives CDR1 MGHRA, CDR2 YSYEKL.

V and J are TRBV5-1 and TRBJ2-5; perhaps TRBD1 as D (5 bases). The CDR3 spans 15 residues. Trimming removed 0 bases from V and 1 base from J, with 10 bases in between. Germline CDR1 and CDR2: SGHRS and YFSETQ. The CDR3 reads CASSLGPGSQETQYF. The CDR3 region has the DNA TGCGCCAGCAGCTTGGGGCCAGGGTCCCAAGAGACCCAGTACTTC.

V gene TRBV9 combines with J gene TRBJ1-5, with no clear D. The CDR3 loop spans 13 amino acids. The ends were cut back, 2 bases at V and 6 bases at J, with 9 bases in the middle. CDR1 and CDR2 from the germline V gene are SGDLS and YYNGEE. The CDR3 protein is CASSVSGLQPQHF. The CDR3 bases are TGTGCCAGCAGCGTCTCAGGACTTCAGCCCCAGCATTTT.

CDR3 amino acids: CASSLGAGLNTGELFF. The CDR3 bases are TGCGCCAGCAGCTTGGGGGCAGGGTTAAACACCGGGGAGCTGTTTTTT. The chain is built from TRBV5-1 and TRBJ2-2; D is possibly TRBD1 (5 bases). The CDR3 runs to 16 residues. Trimming took off 0 bases at V and 2 bases at J, with 11 bases between the two ends. Per the germline V gene, CDR1 is SGHRS and CDR2 is YFSETQ.

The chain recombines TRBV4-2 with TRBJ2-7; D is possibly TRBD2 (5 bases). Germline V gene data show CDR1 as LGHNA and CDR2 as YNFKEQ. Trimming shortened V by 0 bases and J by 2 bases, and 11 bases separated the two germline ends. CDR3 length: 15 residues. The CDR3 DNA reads TGTGCCAGCAGCCAAGATCTCGAGGGCCCCTACGAGCAGTACTTC. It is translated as CASSQDLEGPYEQYF.

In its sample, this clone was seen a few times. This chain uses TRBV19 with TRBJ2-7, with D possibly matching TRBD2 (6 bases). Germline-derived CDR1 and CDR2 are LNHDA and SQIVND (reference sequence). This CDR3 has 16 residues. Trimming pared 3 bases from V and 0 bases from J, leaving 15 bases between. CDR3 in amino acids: CASSMRRGQNSYEQYF. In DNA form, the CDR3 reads TGTGCCAGTAGTATGCGGAGGGGCCAGAACTCCTACGAGCAGTACTTC.

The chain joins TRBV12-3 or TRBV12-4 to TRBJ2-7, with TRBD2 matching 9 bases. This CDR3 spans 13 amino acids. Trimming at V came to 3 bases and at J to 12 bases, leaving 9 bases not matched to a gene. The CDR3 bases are TGTGCCAGCAGTTTTTCCGTGGCGGGAGGGTTGTACTTC. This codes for CASSFSVAGGLYF.

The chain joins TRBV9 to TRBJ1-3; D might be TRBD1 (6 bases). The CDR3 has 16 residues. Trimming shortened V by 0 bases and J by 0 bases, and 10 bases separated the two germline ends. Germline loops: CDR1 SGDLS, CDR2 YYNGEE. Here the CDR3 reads CASSVAPTGSGNTIYF. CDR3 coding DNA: TGTGCCAGCAGCGTAGCCCCGACAGGCTCTGGAAACACCATATATTTT. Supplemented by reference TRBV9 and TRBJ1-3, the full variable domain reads DSGVTQTPKHLITATGQRVTLRCSPRSGDLSVYWYQQSLDQGLQFLIQYYNGEERAKGNILERFSAQQFPDLHSELNLSSLELGDSALYFCASSVAPTGSGNTIYFGEGSWLTVV.

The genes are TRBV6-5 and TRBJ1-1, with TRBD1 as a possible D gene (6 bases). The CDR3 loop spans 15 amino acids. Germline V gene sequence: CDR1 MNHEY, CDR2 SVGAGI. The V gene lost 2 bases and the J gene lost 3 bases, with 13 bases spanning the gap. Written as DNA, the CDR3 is TGTGCCAGCAGTTACAACAGGGTGGGAGACACTGAAGCTTTCTTT. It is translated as CASSYNRVGDTEAFF.

The CDR3 protein is CAITTGTGGLGEQFF. The CDR3 nucleotides read TGTGCCATCACCACCGGGACAGGGGGCTTGGGTGAGCAGTTCTTC. This chain joins TRBV10-3 and TRBJ2-1, with TRBD1 identical over 12 bases. The V gene's germline CDR1 is ENHRY and CDR2 SYGVKD. Losses at the gene ends were 7 bases for V and 9 bases for J; bases not matched to a gene: 10. The CDR3 covers 15 residues.

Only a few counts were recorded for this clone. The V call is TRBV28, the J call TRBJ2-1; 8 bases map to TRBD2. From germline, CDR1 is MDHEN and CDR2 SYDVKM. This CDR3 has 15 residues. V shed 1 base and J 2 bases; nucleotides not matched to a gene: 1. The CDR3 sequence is CASSLSGLAYNEQFF. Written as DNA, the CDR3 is TGTGCCAGCAGTTTATCGGGACTAGCCTACAATGAGCAGTTCTTC. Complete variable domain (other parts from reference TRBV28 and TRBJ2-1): DVKVTQSSRYLVKRTGEKVFLECVQDMDHENMFWYRQDPGLGLRLIYFSYDVKMKEKGDIPEGYSVSREKKERFSLILESASTNQTSMYLCASSLSGLAYNEQFFGPGTRLTVL.

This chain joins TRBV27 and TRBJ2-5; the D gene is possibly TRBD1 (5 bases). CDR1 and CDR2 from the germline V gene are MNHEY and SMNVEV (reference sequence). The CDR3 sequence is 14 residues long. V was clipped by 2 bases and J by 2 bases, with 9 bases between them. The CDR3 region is CASSLTGLQETQYF. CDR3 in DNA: TGTGCCAGCAGTTTAACAGGTTTACAAGAGACCCAGTACTTC.

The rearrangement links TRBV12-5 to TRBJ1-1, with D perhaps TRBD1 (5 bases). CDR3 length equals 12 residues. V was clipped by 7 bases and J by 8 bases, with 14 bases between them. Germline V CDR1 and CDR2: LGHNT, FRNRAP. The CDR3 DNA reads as TGTGCTAGTGCCACCCAAACAGGCGAAGCTTTCTTT. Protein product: CASATQTGEAFF.